This section outlines one TCR beta chain sequence together with its context. Profiled with immunoSEQ multiplex PCR; TCRdb holds only in-frame clones, not every one. The top ten hold about 3.3% of the sample, which has about 190,000 clones, about 83% seen once. This specimen belongs to a study of blood T cell repertoires in COVID-19. CDR1 is SGHTA and CDR2 is FQGNSA in the germline V gene. The CDR3 covers 14 residues. V dropped 6 bases and J dropped 8; count of bases not matched to a gene: 9. Sample: PBMCs or T cells enriched from blood (not recorded which). This sequence joins TRBV7-2 and TRBJ1-4, with 7 bases fitting TRBD1. The clonotype was recovered from a woman aged 25 to 39 who had been exposed to COVID-19. CDR3 in amino acids: CASRRQGLQEKLFF. The CDR3 region has the DNA TGTGCCAGCAGAAGACAGGGATTGCAAGAAAAACTGTTTTTT.